These 10 T cell receptor beta chains were sequenced from one sample in a study of blood T cell repertoires in COVID-19. Method: immunoSEQ multiplex PCR; TCRdb's copy keeps in-frame clones and lacks some. The data show 50,000 to 70,000 clones, about 93% seen once. The sample consisted of peripheral blood. These TCRs come from a woman aged 80 or over with active COVID-19.

J is TRBJ2-7 and V is TRBV6-6, with a possible D match to TRBD2 (6 bases). Germline V lookup: CDR1 MNHNY, CDR2 SVGAGI (reference sequence). The CDR3 sequence is 13 residues long. With 10 bases removed from V and 3 bases from J, the gap between germline ends came to 16 bases. The CDR3 nucleotides read TGTGCCACCGAAAGGAGGGGACTCTACGAGCAGTACTTC. It translates to CATERRGLYEQYF.

The chain recombines TRBV6-1 with TRBJ1-1, with D uncertain. Looked up from germline, CDR1 is MNHNS and CDR2 is SASEGT. The V end lost 0 bases, the J end lost 4 bases, and 3 bases lay between the germline ends. This CDR3 contains 12 residues. The CDR3 loop is CASSEASTEAFF. CDR3 DNA sequence: TGTGCCAGCAGTGAAGCGAGCACTGAAGCTTTCTTT.

The V and J genes are TRBV3-1 (or the pseudogene TRBV3-2) and TRBJ2-7; 10 nucleotides align to TRBD2. The germline CDR1 and CDR2 sequences are LGHDT and YNNKEL (reference sequence). V gave up 1 base and J gave up 9 bases; unmatched junction bases: 18. This CDR3 is 18 amino acids long. CDR3 nucleotide sequence: TGTGCCAGCAGCCAAGGTTTGCCTAGCGGGAGCCTACCGCAGACGCAGTACTTC. Protein sequence: CASSQGLPSGSLPQTQYF.

V gene TRBV28 combines with J gene TRBJ2-1; 14 nucleotides line up with TRBD2. There are 17 residues in the CDR3. Germline V lookup: CDR1 MDHEN, CDR2 SYDVKM. V lost 4 bases to trimming and J lost 7 bases; unmatched junction nucleotides: 9. The CDR3 DNA sequence: TGTGCCAGCAGTTCCTCTCGGACTAGCGGGAGGCTTAATGAGCAGTTCTTC. Its translation is CASSSSRTSGRLNEQFF.

The V gene is TRBV24-1, the J gene TRBJ2-5, with a weak D call TRBD2 (7 bases). The germline V and J ends were trimmed by 9 bases and 5 bases, with 15 bases remaining between them. This CDR3 has 13 residues. Germline CDR1 and CDR2: KGHDR and SFDVKD. The DNA for the CDR3 is TGTGCCACCTCGACGGGGGGCGGGGAGACCCAGTACTTC. It encodes CATSTGGGETQYF.

The chain links TRBV28 to TRBJ1-6, with 9 positions matching TRBD1. CDR1 is MDHEN and CDR2 is SYDVKM in the germline V gene. Trimming cost V 5 bases and J 10 bases; bases outside gene matches: 12. This CDR3 is built from 16 residues. The CDR3 spells CASSVGQGVVRSPLHF. The CDR3 coding sequence is TGTGCCAGCAGTGTGGGACAGGGAGTAGTCCGCTCACCCCTCCACTTT.

The chain uses TRBV7-9 and TRBJ1-1, with 10 bases fitting TRBD1. The germline V gene encodes CDR1 SEHNR and CDR2 FQNEAQ (reference sequence). The J segment lost 1 base and the V segment lost 3 bases, leaving 5 bases of the junction unmatched. The CDR3 consists of 16 residues. The CDR3 sequence: CASSFPGQGQNTEAFF. DNA for the CDR3: TGTGCCAGCAGCTTCCCGGGACAGGGGCAGAACACTGAAGCTTTCTTT.

V gene TRBV20-1 combines with J gene TRBJ2-3, with TRBD2 identical over 10 bases. Germline V gene sequence: CDR1 DFQATT, CDR2 SNEGSKA (reference sequence). This CDR3 contains 16 residues. Germline trimming cut 3 bases from V and 0 bases from J; bases unmatched to any gene: 6. The CDR3, as DNA: TGCAGTGCTAGTCCGGTAGCGGGGGGTAGCACAGATACGCAGTATTTT. Translating it yields CSASPVAGGSTDTQYF.

The rearrangement links TRBV5-1 to TRBJ1-6; D unclear. V was pared by 4 bases and J by 8 bases, with 13 bases between. Germline V gene lookup returns CDR1 SGHRS and CDR2 YFSETQ. The CDR3 runs to 14 residues. The CDR3 protein is CASSPSSVYSPLHF. The CDR3 DNA is TGCGCCAGCAGCCCGTCTTCAGTGTATTCACCCCTCCACTTT. The variable domain in full, completed from reference TRBV5-1 and TRBJ1-6, reads KAGVTQTPRYLIKTRGQQVTLSCSPISGHRSVSWYQQTPGQGLQFLFEYFSETQRNKGNFPGRFSGRQFSNSRSEMNVSTLELGDSALYLCASSPSSVYSPLHFGNGTRLTVT.

The chain couples TRBV6-5 to TRBJ2-7; 9 bases line up with TRBD2. V shed 0 bases and J 7 bases; nucleotides not matched to a gene: 7. The CDR3 spans 15 residues. Germline loops: CDR1 MNHEY, CDR2 SVGAGI. CDR3 nucleotide sequence: TGTGCCAGCAGTTACTCGTACCTAGCGGGGAGGGAGCAGTACTTC. Translating it yields CASSYSYLAGREQYF.